This T cell receptor (beta chain) was profiled in a study of OX40 agonist ivuxolimab in advanced cancers. Study overall: From roughly 20 to 85 years was the age range, with a mean of approximately 63 years, and roughly 83% were male.

Profiling relied on immunoSEQ multiplex PCR, and the TCRdb table lists in-frame clones only, not all of them. The sample lists 80,000 to 100,000 clones, roughly 90% seen once, with roughly 0.8% in the top ten. Autoimmune disease history or systemic immunosuppression led to patient exclusion. Concerning this clone: As yet, its antigen is unknown.

Study-level findings and limits: At doses 0.1 to 3.0 mg/kg, CD4+ and CD8+ clones expanded. There were, on average, more expanded clones in CD8+ T cells than in CD4+.

The germline V and J ends were trimmed by 4 bases and 0 bases, with 7 bases remaining between them. Germline CDR1 and CDR2: MNHEY and SVGAGI. This CDR3 contains 14 residues. The rearrangement joins TRBV6-5 to TRBJ1-3, with D unresolved. This TCR derives from an adult with an advanced solid tumor such as melanoma, head and neck, liver or kidney cancer. Sequencing used CD4+ or CD8+ T cells sorted from blood, obtained in a trial of the OX40 agonist ivuxolimab. CDR3 protein: CASSLSSSGNTIYF. The CDR3 DNA sequence: TGTGCCAGCAGTTTATCGAGCTCTGGAAACACCATATATTTT.